The source of this T cell receptor beta chain is a study of long-term antiretroviral therapy in people with HIV. Overall study context: The oldest specimens predate the 2015 immediate-ART recommendation by about a decade.

Overall study findings and caveats: Every time point showed a repertoire led by clones expanded before ART. Relative to control repertoires, HIV repertoires exhibited narrower CDR3 length ranges.

Germline V gene sequence: CDR1 MNHEY, CDR2 SVGAGI. V lost 3 bases, J lost 6 bases, and 17 bases lay in between. The CDR3 runs to 16 residues. They ran version v3.0 of the immunoSEQ assay at survey level. Assay: immunoSEQ multiplex PCR; the TCRdb copy retains only in-frame clones and omits some. Of about 43,000 clones detected, approximately 94% appear once; the ten largest clones hold 2% to 2.5%. On this clone itself: Its matching antigen is unknown.

The starting material was unsorted PBMCs, obtained almost 9.5 years after starting antiretroviral therapy. The chain combines TRBV6-5 with TRBJ1-4; a possible D gene is TRBD1 (5 bases). The TCR originated in a man aged 25 to 40 with HIV. The CDR3 DNA reads TGTGCCAGCAGTTATAGCCAGGGAGGGCGTGATGAAAAACTGTTTTTT. It translates to CASSYSQGGRDEKLFF.